Below, 25 T cell receptor beta chains from the same sample are listed, as sequenced in a study of T-cell reconstitution after alpha-beta-depleted transplantation in children. Unique molecular identifiers featured in how the TCRbeta library was prepared. TCRdb processed the PCR reads anew with MiXCR; each CDR3 protein has one entry. The sample holds about 260,000 distinct CDR3 sequences, around 7.5% seen once. Sequenced material: PBMCs, mostly from graft donor cells, taken 180 days after TCRalphabeta/CD19-depleted stem cell transplant. The receptors come from a male patient younger than 18 who had a stem cell transplant for acute lymphoblastic leukemia, so the T cells may come from the graft donor.

There are many counts of this clonotype. V gene TRBV7-9 combines with J gene TRBJ2-1; D might be TRBD2 (5 bases). Germline CDR1 SEHNR, CDR2 FQNEAQ (reference sequence). The CDR3 length is 13 residues. V was cut by 5 bases and J by 4 bases, with 9 bases left in between. The CDR3 region has the DNA TGTGCCAGCAGCCCTCTAGCTTACAATGAGCAGTTCTTC. It codes for CASSPLAYNEQFF. Based on the CDR3 plus reference TRBV7-9 and TRBJ2-1, the full variable domain is DTGVSQNPRHKITKRGQNVTFRCDPISEHNRLYWYRQTLGQGPEFLTYFQNEAQLEKSRLLSDRFSAERPKGSFSTLEIQRTEQGDSAMYLCASSPLAYNEQFFGPGTRLTVL.

On this clonotype: This sequence may be a read error, since a much larger clone differs from it by one base. The J gene is TRBJ1-2, the V gene TRBV28; a weak D match, TRBD1 (5 bases). In germline, CDR1 is MDHEN, CDR2 SYDVKM. V was cut by 4 bases and J by 8 bases, with 23 bases left in between. This CDR3 has 16 residues. The DNA of the CDR3 is TGTGCCAGCAGTTCAATACCCCGGGGACCGCTAGGAGGCTACACCTTC. This gives the protein CASSSIPRGPLGGYTF.

The table lists this clonotype with many counts. V gene TRBV25-1 combines with J gene TRBJ2-5, with 7 bases identical to TRBD2. The CDR3 is made up of 13 amino acids. Germline V CDR1 and CDR2: MGHDK, SYGVNS. J lost 3 bases, V lost 7 bases, and 5 bases had no gene match. CDR3 nucleotide sequence: TGTGCCAGCAAAAAGAGCGGGGAAGAGACCCAGTACTTC. It is translated as CASKKSGEETQYF.

This clonotype was seen at least ten times. The J gene is TRBJ2-5, the V gene TRBV6-1; the match to TRBD2 covers 8 bases. Germline V gene lookup returns CDR1 MNHNS and CDR2 SASEGT. The CDR3 is made up of 15 amino acids. The V segment lost 6 bases and the J segment 4 bases; nucleotides outside the gene matches: 10. CDR3 DNA: TGTGCCAGCAGCCTGGAGCGGGGGAACCTAGAGACCCAGTACTTC. This gives the protein CASSLERGNLETQYF.

The chain recombines TRBV7-9 with TRBJ2-7; the match to TRBD2 covers 7 bases. CDR1 is SEHNR and CDR2 is FQNEAQ in the germline V gene (reference sequence). The CDR3 is 12 amino acids. The J segment lost 7 bases and the V segment lost 4 bases, leaving 4 bases of the junction unmatched. The CDR3 DNA is TGTGCCAGCAGCTGGACTAGTCCTGAGCAGTACTTC. Protein product: CASSWTSPEQYF.

This clonotype was detected a few times. This sequence joins TRBV20-1 and TRBJ2-3; tentative D call: TRBD1 (5 bases). The CDR3 covers 15 residues. In germline, CDR1 is DFQATT, CDR2 SNEGSKA (reference sequence). V lost 0 bases and J lost 2, with 12 bases in between. The CDR3 DNA reads TGCAGTGCTAGAGATCGACAGAGAGTCACAGATACGCAGTATTTT. This sequence encodes CSARDRQRVTDTQYF.

This clonotype was seen ten or more times. A junction boundary mismatches the germline segment, possibly from a read error. The chain is built from TRBV5-4 and TRBJ2-5; tentative D call: TRBD1 (5 bases). The CDR3 sequence is 20 residues long. Germline V gene data show CDR1 as SGHNT and CDR2 as YYREEE (reference sequence). The CDR3 region has the DNA TGTACCAGCAGCTTGAGACCAGGGAATACGGTCGGCAGGGTCCAAGAGACCCAGTACTTC. It specifies CTSSLRPGNTVGRVQETQYF.

At least ten counts were recorded for this clonotype. The chain recombines TRBV18 with TRBJ2-3, with 8 bases that match TRBD2. In germline, CDR1 is KGHSH, CDR2 LQKENI. V was pared by 4 bases and J by 5 bases, with 11 bases of the junction left unmatched. The CDR3 sequence is 16 residues long. CDR3 in amino acids: CASSHFNGGEGDTQYF. CDR3 DNA: TGTGCCAGCTCACATTTCAACGGGGGGGAAGGAGATACGCAGTATTTT.

The J gene is TRBJ2-5, the V gene TRBV7-6, with TRBD2 matching 7 bases. CDR3 length: 15 amino acids. The J segment lost 4 bases and the V segment lost 1 base, leaving 6 bases of the junction unmatched. CDR1 is SGHVS and CDR2 is FNYEAQ in the germline V gene. CDR3 coding DNA: TGTGCCAGCAGCTTAGTTTCAGGGAGGGGAGAGACCCAGTACTTC. Translating it yields CASSLVSGRGETQYF.

This clonotype was picked up many times. V usage is TRBV12-3 or TRBV12-4 and J usage is TRBJ2-3; D call uncertain. CDR3 size: 13 residues. The germline V and J ends were trimmed by 3 bases and 4 bases, with 8 bases remaining between them. The CDR3 DNA follows: TGTGCCAGCAGTTTGGCCCGGCCAGATACGCAGTATTTT. This gives the protein CASSLARPDTQYF.

There are many counts of this clonotype. J is TRBJ2-7 and V is TRBV6-2 or TRBV6-3; D might be TRBD1 or TRBD2, each matching 5 bases. This CDR3 is built from 14 residues. The V gene's germline CDR1 is MNHEY and CDR2 SVGEGT. V shed 7 bases and J shed 0 bases, with 13 bases lying between them. The CDR3 coding sequence is TGTGCCAGCACTAGTTGGGGGAGCTCCTACGAGCAGTACTTC. Residues: CASTSWGSSYEQYF.

At least ten counts were recorded for this clonotype. The V call is TRBV12-3 or TRBV12-4, the J call TRBJ2-7; D is perhaps TRBD2 (7 bases). This CDR3 comprises 15 residues. Trimming shortened V by 5 bases and J by 0 bases, and 14 bases separated the two germline ends. CDR3 residues: CASSLRGAGSYEQYF. For the CDR3, the DNA is TGTGCCAGCAGTCTCCGGGGGGCGGGCTCCTACGAGCAGTACTTC.

In its sample, this clonotype was seen many times. The chain carries TRBV5-5 and TRBJ2-1; D is possibly TRBD1 (5 bases). Deletions cut 2 bases from V and 4 bases from J, with 13 bases between. CDR3 length: 15 amino acids. Looked up from germline, CDR1 is SGHKS and CDR2 is YYEKEE (reference sequence). The CDR3 sequence: CASSFVQGQYNEQFF. The CDR3 coding sequence is TGTGCCAGCAGCTTCGTCCAGGGTCAGTACAATGAGCAGTTCTTC. Full variable domain (rest looked up from reference TRBV5-5 and TRBJ2-1): DAGVTQSPTHLIKTRGQQVTLRCSPISGHKSVSWYQQVLGQGPQFIFQYYEKEERGRGNFPDRFSARQFPNYSSELNVNALLLGDSALYLCASSFVQGQYNEQFFGPGTRLTVL.

This clonotype was seen repeatedly, ten times or more. V is TRBV29-1 and J is TRBJ1-1; D gene ambiguous. Germline values: CDR1 SQVTM, CDR2 ANQGSEA. V lost 0 bases and J 8 bases, leaving 7 bases between the germline ends. The CDR3 has 11 amino acids. CDR3 in amino acids: CSVEEWAEAFF. The CDR3 DNA is TGCAGCGTTGAAGAATGGGCAGAAGCTTTCTTT.

This clonotype was counted many times. The chain employs TRBV7-9 and TRBJ2-7; 7 bases agree with TRBD1. The CDR3 loop spans 12 amino acids. The germline CDR1 and CDR2 sequences are SEHNR and FQNEAQ (reference sequence). The J segment lost 9 bases and the V segment lost 7 bases, leaving 9 bases of the junction unmatched. This CDR3 is CASNSEGGPQYF. CDR3 bases: TGTGCCAGCAACTCCGAAGGGGGCCCGCAGTACTTC. Variable domain in full (rest from reference TRBV7-9 and TRBJ2-7): DTGVSQNPRHKITKRGQNVTFRCDPISEHNRLYWYRQTLGQGPEFLTYFQNEAQLEKSRLLSDRFSAERPKGSFSTLEIQRTEQGDSAMYLCASNSEGGPQYFGPGTRLTVT.

Ten or more counts support this clonotype. CDR3 sequence reads: CASSWTGVTDTQYF. The CDR3 DNA sequence: TGTGCCAGCAGTTGGACAGGGGTGACAGATACGCAGTATTTT. The chain couples TRBV12-3 or TRBV12-4 to TRBJ2-3; 9 bases agree with TRBD1. The V and J ends lost 4 bases and 3 bases, in that order; junction bases with no gene match: 2. The CDR3 extends over 14 amino acids.

This clonotype has at least ten counts. The genes are TRBV24-1 and TRBJ2-3, with D possibly matching TRBD1 (5 bases). Trimming pared 3 bases from V and 4 bases from J, leaving 13 bases between. The germline CDR1 and CDR2 sequences are KGHDR and SFDVKD. The CDR3 consists of 15 residues. CDR3: CATSDRHSGSDTQYF. CDR3 coding DNA: TGTGCCACCAGTGATCGACACTCAGGGTCAGATACGCAGTATTTT.

Concerning this clonotype: A much larger clone is a single base away; this may be a read error. This chain joins TRBV7-2 and TRBJ2-2; D is possibly TRBD2 (6 bases). CDR1 and CDR2 from the germline V gene are SGHTA and FQGNSA. The V and J ends lost 8 bases and 6 bases respectively, with 16 bases between them. The CDR3 sequence is 14 residues long. Here the CDR3 reads CASVLREAAGELFF. CDR3 sequence (DNA): TGTGCCAGCGTTTTAAGGGAGGCGGCCGGGGAGCTGTTTTTT.

This clonotype has ten or more counts. The chain uses TRBV28 and TRBJ2-2, with a tentative D call TRBD1 (6 bases). CDR3 length equals 15 residues. Germline CDR1 MDHEN, CDR2 SYDVKM. The V end lost 5 bases, the J end lost 1 base, and 11 bases lay between the germline ends. The CDR3 spells CASSTWTVNTGELFF. The CDR3 region has the DNA TGTGCCAGCAGTACCTGGACAGTGAACACCGGGGAGCTGTTTTTT.

This chain links TRBV5-4 with TRBJ2-7, with 9 bases matching TRBD2. Germline loops: CDR1 SGHNT, CDR2 YYREEE (reference sequence). J gave up 6 bases and V 0 bases, and 4 bases lay outside the gene matches. The CDR3 spans 14 residues. The CDR3 DNA sequence: TGTGCCAGCAGCTTGGCCCTAGCGGGATTCGAGCAGTACTTC. It codes for CASSLALAGFEQYF.

This clonotype was observed many times. This sequence joins TRBV6-5 and TRBJ1-2; a weak D match, TRBD1 (5 bases). The germline V gene encodes CDR1 MNHEY and CDR2 SVGAGI. The CDR3 has 14 amino acids. V was clipped by 3 bases and J by 7 bases, with 15 bases between them. The CDR3 loop reads CASSYTREASGYTF. The CDR3 bases are TGTGCCAGCAGTTATACCAGGGAGGCCAGTGGCTACACCTTC.

Concerning this clonotype itself: The germline gene is not matched at one end of the junction; a read error may be the cause. V usage is TRBV5-1 and J usage is TRBJ2-2; weak D call: TRBD2 (6 bases). The CDR3 sequence is 15 residues long. Germline loops: CDR1 SGHRS, CDR2 YFSETQ. The CDR3 DNA sequence: TGCGCCAGCAGCTTGGAAGGACTGAACACCGGGGGGCTGTTTTTT. Amino acid sequence: CASSLEGLNTGGLFF.

Many counts were recorded for this clonotype. The chain combines TRBV20-1 with TRBJ2-7; TRBD2 aligns across 9 bases. With 2 bases clipped from V and 7 bases from J, the junction kept 12 bases outside the gene matches. The CDR3 length is 15 residues. Germline V gene data show CDR1 as DFQATT and CDR2 as SNEGSKA (reference sequence). The CDR3 is CSARPGGTSRVEQYF. In DNA form, the CDR3 reads TGCAGTGCTAGACCCGGCGGGACTAGCCGGGTGGAGCAGTACTTC.

At least ten counts were recorded for this clonotype. CDR3 in DNA: TGCGCCAGCAGCGGGAGGGGACAGAGTAACTACGAGCAGTACTTC. It encodes CASSGRGQSNYEQYF. The V call is TRBV5-1, the J call TRBJ2-7; TRBD1 or TRBD2 may be the D gene (7 bases each). CDR3 length: 15 amino acids. V shed 4 bases and J shed 3 bases, with 17 bases lying between them. Germline assignment: CDR1 SGHRS and CDR2 YFSETQ.

This clonotype was found many times. The J gene is TRBJ2-7, the V gene TRBV20-1; no definite D call. The germline V gene encodes CDR1 DFQATT and CDR2 SNEGSKA (reference sequence). The CDR3 has 12 amino acids. V dropped 0 bases and J dropped 6 bases, with 9 bases sitting between them. CDR3: CSARDGGSEQYF. CDR3 in DNA: TGCAGTGCTAGAGATGGCGGTAGCGAGCAGTACTTC.